This paragraph reports one TCR beta chain. Its antigen is still unknown. This sample is drawn from a study of PD-1 blockade in classical Hodgkin lymphoma. Study-level results: Complete responders' diversity at baseline resembled that of newly diagnosed patients. No one has yet defined what causes the repertoire differences, which may be disease activity or prior therapy.

V was clipped by 1 base and J by 0 bases, with 15 bases between them. The V gene's germline CDR1 is MGHRA and CDR2 YSYEKL. The CDR3 length is 17 residues. Using immunoSEQ multiplex PCR, the repertoire was profiled, and TCRdb retains in-frame clones only, with some absent. This table holds around 36,000 clones, approximately 92% found once. All patients experienced relapse after autologous stem cell transplantation, and brentuximab vedotin exposure was variable. The CD4+ T cells used were purified from thawed PBMCs through magnetic negative selection. The chain carries TRBV4-1 and TRBJ1-1; no definite D call. The source was CD4+ T cells from blood, collected at baseline. The receptor was isolated from a human donor with classical Hodgkin lymphoma. The CDR3 coding sequence is TGCGCCAGCAGCCAAGTAGATATAGGTTTTATGAACACTGAAGCTTTCTTT. It yields the protein CASSQVDIGFMNTEAFF.